These 11 T cell receptor beta chains were all obtained from the same sample, sequenced in a study of shared clonotypes between healthy human individuals. TCRdb's copy holds only in-frame clones and misses some; the assay was immunoSEQ multiplex PCR. Among 2.3 million or so clones listed, more than 80% were seen once. Sequencing input: naive CD4+ T cells from PBMCs. Documented subset: CD45RA+ positively selected. The receptors were sampled from a man between 18 and 29 years old in good health. Some clones in this sample may be carry-over from other donors' samples.

This clone was seen more than once but under ten times. V gene TRBV7-3 combines with J gene TRBJ1-1, with D hard to call. Germline values: CDR1 SGHTA, CDR2 FQGTGA. This CDR3 comprises 13 residues. V lost 5 bases, J lost 4 bases, and 11 bases lay in between. The CDR3 sequence: CASSTNDGTEAFF. In DNA form, the CDR3 reads TGTGCCAGCAGCACAAACGATGGCACTGAAGCTTTCTTT.

This chain uses TRBV4-1 with TRBJ2-7; the D is unclear. The CDR3 sequence is 14 residues long. V was shortened by 5 bases and J by 3 bases, with 14 bases between the two germline ends. CDR1 and CDR2 (germline): MGHRA, YSYEKL. For the CDR3, the DNA is TGCGCCAGCAGCATATCAGACGTTAGCTACGAGCAGTACTTC. Its protein product is CASSISDVSYEQYF.

The V and J genes are TRBV5-1 and TRBJ2-2; no clear D. This CDR3 has 15 residues. Germline CDR1 is SGHRS and CDR2 is YFSETQ. Trimming removed 5 bases at V and 2 bases at J, with 13 bases between. The CDR3 nucleotides read TGCGCCAGCAGTTCAGGAGACCCTAACACCGGGGAGCTGTTTTTT. It yields the protein CASSSGDPNTGELFF.

The chain carries TRBV2 and TRBJ1-3, with D maybe TRBD1 (6 bases). The length of the CDR3 is 15 residues. The germline V gene has CDR1 SNHLY and CDR2 FYNNEI. V lost 6 bases, J lost 0 bases, and 12 bases lay in between. CDR3 sequence (DNA): TGTGCCAGCAGCGCCGGGACAACCTCTGGAAACACCATATATTTT. Protein: CASSAGTTSGNTIYF. Variable domain in full (rest from reference TRBV2 and TRBJ1-3): EPEVTQTPSHQVTQMGQEVILRCVPISNHLYFYWYRQILGQKVEFLVSFYNNEISEKSEIFDDQFSVERPDGSNFTLKIRSTKLEDSAMYFCASSAGTTSGNTIYFGEGSWLTVV.

This clone came up once. V usage is TRBV19 and J usage is TRBJ2-6, with no clear D. V was shortened by 1 base and J by 1 base, with 8 bases between the two germline ends. The CDR3 contains 16 residues. Germline-derived CDR1 and CDR2 are LNHDA and SQIVND (reference sequence). The CDR3 is CASSIALASGANVLTF. The CDR3, as DNA: TGTGCCAGTAGTATAGCTCTGGCATCTGGGGCCAACGTCCTGACTTTC. Supplemented by reference TRBV19 and TRBJ2-6, the full variable domain reads DGGITQSPKYLFRKEGQNVTLSCEQNLNHDAMYWYRQDPGQGLRLIYYSQIVNDFQKGDIAEGYSVSREKKESFPLTVTSAQKNPTAFYLCASSIALASGANVLTFGAGSRLTVL.

A remark on this clone: The same CDR3 is also encoded by other DNA sequences in this sample. The rearrangement joins TRBV15 to TRBJ2-2, with a possible D match to TRBD1 (6 bases). Germline CDR1 is LNHNV and CDR2 is YYDKDF (reference sequence). The CDR3 runs to 13 residues. With 9 bases removed from V and 0 bases from J, the gap between germline ends came to 8 bases. CDR3 bases: TGTGCCACGGGGGCCGCGAACACCGGGGAGCTGTTTTTT. Its protein is CATGAANTGELFF.

V is TRBV7-2 and J is TRBJ2-5; D possibly matches TRBD1 or TRBD2 (6 bases each). The germline V and J ends were trimmed by 3 bases and 4 bases, with 21 bases remaining between them. CDR3 length equals 17 residues. Germline V lookup: CDR1 SGHTA, CDR2 FQGNSA. The CDR3 region has the DNA TGTGCCAGCAGCTTCCGGGGGCCCAGTGAGGGGAGAGAGACCCAGTACTTC. It encodes CASSFRGPSEGRETQYF.

This rearrangement joins TRBV28 to TRBJ1-1, with D perhaps matching TRBD1 (5 bases). Per the germline V gene, CDR1 is MDHEN and CDR2 is SYDVKM. V dropped 10 bases and J dropped 1 base, with 10 bases sitting between them. The CDR3 has 12 residues. This chain's CDR3 is CATQRGNTEAFF. DNA of the CDR3: TGTGCCACCCAGAGGGGGAACACTGAAGCTTTCTTT.

This clone was observed a single time. The chain has TRBV5-4 and TRBJ1-5, with D perhaps TRBD1 (5 bases). Germline loops: CDR1 SGHNT, CDR2 YYREEE (reference sequence). V was cut by 3 bases and J by 2 bases, with 15 bases left in between. CDR3 length: 16 amino acids. Here the CDR3 DNA reads TGTGCCAGCAGCTCCAGGGAGGAGGGTGGCAATCAGCCCCAGCATTTT. It codes for CASSSREEGGNQPQHF.

The CDR3 is CSARDHEQYF. As DNA, the CDR3 is TGCAGTGCTAGAGATCACGAGCAGTACTTC. The chain recombines TRBV20-1 with TRBJ2-7; D uncertain. Trimming left V 0 bases short and J 5 bases short, with 2 bases between. CDR3 length: 10 residues. Germline V gives CDR1 DFQATT, CDR2 SNEGSKA (reference sequence).

The chain couples TRBV28 to TRBJ2-2; 10 positions match TRBD2. This CDR3 has 16 amino acids. V lost 3 bases to trimming and J lost 7 bases; unmatched junction nucleotides: 8. The germline V gene encodes CDR1 MDHEN and CDR2 SYDVKM. The DNA for the CDR3 is TGTGCCAGCAGTTTCTCTAGCGGGAGTCGGGGCGGGGAGCTGTTTTTT. It is translated as CASSFSSGSRGGELFF.